The source of this TCR beta chain is a study of Ad26.COV2.S vaccination and SARS-CoV-2 variants. Described treatment: approximately 18 received Ad26.COV2.S at low or high dose, single or two shots; roughly five received placebo; per-sample allocation not given. Specimen acquisition occurred on day 63 following the initial vaccine or placebo injection. The individual, an adult aged 18-55 years, was a donor in Boston. Study-level findings and limits: Measurements of TCR breadth and depth may have given underestimates of the total T cell responses.

The table came from immunoSEQ multiplex PCR; TCRdb's copy has only in-frame clones and leaves some out. The table records about 460,000 clones, 80% to 90% of them present only once. With respect to this clone: Its antigen is not identified.

The CDR3 runs 14 residues. The germline CDR1 and CDR2 sequences are GTSNPN and SVGIG (reference sequence). The V gene lost 3 bases and the J gene lost 4 bases, with 16 bases spanning the gap. Sequenced here: peripheral blood, sampled in a trial of Ad26.COV2.S vaccine versus placebo. The clonotype originates from a person between 18 and 59 years old who received the Ad26.COV2.S COVID-19 vaccine or a placebo. The rearrangement uses TRBV30 and TRBJ2-7; TRBD2 might be the D (5 bases). CDR3 amino acids: CAWRAPGIQYEQYF. CDR3 DNA: TGTGCCTGGAGGGCGCCCGGGATCCAATACGAGCAGTACTTC.